This entry lists 5 T cell receptor beta chains sequenced from one sample in a study of beta chain features in type 1 diabetes. The study's findings and limits: Type 1 diabetes patients had TCRB CDR3s that were shorter (moderately but significantly so) in all four CD4+ subsets.

Expressed TCRB transcripts were sequenced, since all the RNA that had been isolated was reverse transcribed. Sequencing was performed with immunoSEQ multiplex PCR; in TCRdb, only in-frame clones are kept and a portion is missing. The table has 300,000 to 400,000 clones, approximately 9.9% seen once. These receptors have no known antigen. The sequencing input was central memory CD4+ T cells from blood. These receptors were taken from a man aged 30-40 years with type 1 diabetes.

This clone was detected a few times. The chain has TRBV2 and TRBJ2-3, with a possible D match to TRBD1 (8 bases). Germline V gene sequence: CDR1 SNHLY, CDR2 FYNNEI. This CDR3 spans 13 amino acids. Trimming left V 8 bases short and J 8 bases short, with 17 bases between. The CDR3 protein is CASGLQGEGTQYF. The CDR3 coding sequence is TGTGCCAGCGGCCTACAGGGGGAGGGTACGCAGTATTTT.

The chain links TRBV4-1 to TRBJ2-7; D is unclear. Trimming removed 0 bases at V and 3 bases at J, with 9 bases between. Germline V gives CDR1 MGHRA, CDR2 YSYEKL. The CDR3 is 14 residues long. CDR3 coding DNA: TGCGCCAGCAGCCAAGATTTTAGGAGCTACGAGCAGTACTTC. Its translation: CASSQDFRSYEQYF.

The chain recombines TRBV6-1 with TRBJ2-3, with a tentative D call TRBD1 (5 bases). Germline V gives CDR1 MNHNS, CDR2 SASEGT. V lost 2 bases, J lost 2 bases, and 8 bases lay in between. The CDR3 totals 14 residues. The CDR3 bases are TGTGCCAGCAGTGAACGACAGTCCACAGATACGCAGTATTTT. Protein: CASSERQSTDTQYF.

This clone was picked up a small number of times. The chain employs TRBV5-1 and TRBJ2-6; D is perhaps TRBD2 (5 bases). CDR1 is SGHRS and CDR2 is YFSETQ in the germline V gene. The CDR3 length is 16 residues. V was pared by 3 bases and J by 0 bases, with 10 bases between. CDR3 DNA sequence: TGCGCCAGCAGCTCCGGGGAAAGCTCTGGGGCCAACGTCCTGACTTTC. It encodes CASSSGESSGANVLTF.

The chain links TRBV25-1 to TRBJ2-3; 10 bases are a match to TRBD2. Trimming cost V 3 bases and J 3 bases; bases outside gene matches: 9. The CDR3 loop spans 17 amino acids. Per germline, CDR1 MGHDK and CDR2 SYGVNS. The CDR3 reads CASSDAKRGGWTDTQYF. As DNA, the CDR3 is TGTGCCAGCAGTGATGCCAAGCGGGGGGGCTGGACAGATACGCAGTATTTT.